This T cell receptor (beta chain) is drawn from a study of Ad26.COV2.S vaccination and SARS-CoV-2 variants. Trimming cost V 6 bases and J 5 bases; bases outside gene matches: 11. Germline V gives CDR1 LNHDA, CDR2 SQIVND (reference sequence). This CDR3 spans 16 amino acids. Study-level findings and limits: The analyses of TCR breadth and depth may have understated the size of total T cell responses. Post-vaccination breadth of spike-specific CD8+ and CD4+ T cell responses was reportedly substantial. Participants given vaccine showed non-spike TCR breadth similar to that of placebo recipients. Recipients given vaccine exceeded placebo recipients in spike-specific TCR breadth.

Method: immunoSEQ multiplex PCR; TCRdb's copy keeps in-frame clones and lacks some. In the table there are about 180,000 clones, 87% of which are singletons. On this clone itself: Its specificity is unknown.

The sequencing here drew on peripheral blood, taken after recovery from COVID-19. This TCR derives from a human donor who had recovered from COVID-19. V and J are TRBV19 and TRBJ2-1; 9 bases align to TRBD2. This CDR3 is CASRGWLAGLNNEQFF. CDR3 in DNA: TGTGCCAGTAGGGGGTGGCTAGCGGGGTTGAACAATGAGCAGTTCTTC.